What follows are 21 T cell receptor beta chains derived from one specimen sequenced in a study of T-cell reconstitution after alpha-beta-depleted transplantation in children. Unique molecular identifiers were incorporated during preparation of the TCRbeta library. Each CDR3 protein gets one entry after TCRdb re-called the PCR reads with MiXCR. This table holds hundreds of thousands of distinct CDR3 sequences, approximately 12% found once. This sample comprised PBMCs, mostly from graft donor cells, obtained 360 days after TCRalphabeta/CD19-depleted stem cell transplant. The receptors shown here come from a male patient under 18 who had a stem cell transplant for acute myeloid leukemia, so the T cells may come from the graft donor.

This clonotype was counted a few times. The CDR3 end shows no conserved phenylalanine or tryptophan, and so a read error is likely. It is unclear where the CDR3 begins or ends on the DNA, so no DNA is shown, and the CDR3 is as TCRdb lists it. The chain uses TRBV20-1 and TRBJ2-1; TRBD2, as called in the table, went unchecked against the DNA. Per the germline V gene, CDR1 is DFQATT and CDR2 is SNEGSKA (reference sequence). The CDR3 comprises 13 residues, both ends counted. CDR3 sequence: CSASDPSNSGRLG.

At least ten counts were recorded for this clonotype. CDR3 coding DNA: TGCGCCAGCAGCTTCCTCCCTAGCGGGAGTATGAACACCGGGGAGCTGTTTTTT. Its protein product is CASSFLPSGSMNTGELFF. The chain employs TRBV5-1 and TRBJ2-2, with TRBD2 matching 10 bases. The CDR3 totals 18 residues. Germline loops: CDR1 SGHRS, CDR2 YFSETQ. V lost 2 bases and J lost 1; bases outside the gene matches: 8.

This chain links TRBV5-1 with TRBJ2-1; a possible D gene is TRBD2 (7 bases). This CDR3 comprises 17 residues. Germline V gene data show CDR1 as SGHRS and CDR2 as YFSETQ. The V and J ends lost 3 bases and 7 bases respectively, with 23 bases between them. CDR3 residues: CASSSQLGGGSSNEQFF. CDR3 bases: TGCGCCAGCAGCTCCCAGCTGGGGGGCGGGAGCTCTAATGAGCAGTTCTTC.

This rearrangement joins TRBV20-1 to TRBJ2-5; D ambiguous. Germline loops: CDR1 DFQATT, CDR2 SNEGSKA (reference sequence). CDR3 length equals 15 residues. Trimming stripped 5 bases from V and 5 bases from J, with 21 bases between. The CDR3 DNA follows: TGCAGTGCTGGACGAGCAGTGAGCTCGTGGGAGACCCAGTACTTC. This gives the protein CSAGRAVSSWETQYF.

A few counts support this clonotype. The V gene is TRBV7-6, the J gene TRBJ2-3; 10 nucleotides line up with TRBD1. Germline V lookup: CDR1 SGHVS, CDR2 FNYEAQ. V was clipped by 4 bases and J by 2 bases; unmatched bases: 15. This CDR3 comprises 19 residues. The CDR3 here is CASSSTPGQGRSITDTQYF. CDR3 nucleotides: TGTGCCAGCAGCTCGACCCCGGGACAGGGGCGATCTATCACAGATACGCAGTATTTT. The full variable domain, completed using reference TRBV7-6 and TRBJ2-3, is GAGVSQSPRYKVTKRGQDVALRCDPISGHVSLYWYRQALGQGPEFLTYFNYEAQQDKSGLPNDRFSAERPEGSISTLTIQRTEQRDSAMYRCASSSTPGQGRSITDTQYFGPGTRLTVL.

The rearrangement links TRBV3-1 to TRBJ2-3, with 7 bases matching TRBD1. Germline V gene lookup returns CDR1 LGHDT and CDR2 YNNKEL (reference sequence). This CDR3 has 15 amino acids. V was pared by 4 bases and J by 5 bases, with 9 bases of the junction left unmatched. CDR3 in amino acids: CASSPTGFEEDTQYF. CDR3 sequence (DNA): TGTGCCAGCAGCCCGACAGGGTTCGAGGAAGATACGCAGTATTTT.

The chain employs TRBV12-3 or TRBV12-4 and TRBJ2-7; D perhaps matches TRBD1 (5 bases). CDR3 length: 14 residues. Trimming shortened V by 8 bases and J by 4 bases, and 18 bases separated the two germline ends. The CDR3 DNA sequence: TGTGCCAGCTCCCCCAAAGGGGTTCGATACGAGCAGTACTTC. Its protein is CASSPKGVRYEQYF.

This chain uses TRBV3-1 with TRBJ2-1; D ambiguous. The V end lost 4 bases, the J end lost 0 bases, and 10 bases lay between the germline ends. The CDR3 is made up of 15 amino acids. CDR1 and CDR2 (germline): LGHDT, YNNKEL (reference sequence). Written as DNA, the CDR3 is TGTGCCAGCAGCCCTACAGTGAGCTCCTACAATGAGCAGTTCTTC. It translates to CASSPTVSSYNEQFF.

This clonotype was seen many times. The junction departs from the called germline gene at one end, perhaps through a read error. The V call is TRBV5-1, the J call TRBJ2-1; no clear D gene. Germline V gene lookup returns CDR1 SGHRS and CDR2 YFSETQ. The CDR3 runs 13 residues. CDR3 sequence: CASSLRQYNEQFF. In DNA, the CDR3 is TGTGCCAGCAGTTTACGTCAGTACAATGAGCAGTTCTTC.

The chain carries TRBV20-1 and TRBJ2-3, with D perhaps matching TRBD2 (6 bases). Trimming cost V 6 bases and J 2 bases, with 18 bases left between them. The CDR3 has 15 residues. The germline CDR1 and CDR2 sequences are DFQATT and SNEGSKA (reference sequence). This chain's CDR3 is CSAAEGRTYTDTQYF. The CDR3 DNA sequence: TGCAGTGCCGCGGAGGGCCGTACTTACACAGATACGCAGTATTTT.

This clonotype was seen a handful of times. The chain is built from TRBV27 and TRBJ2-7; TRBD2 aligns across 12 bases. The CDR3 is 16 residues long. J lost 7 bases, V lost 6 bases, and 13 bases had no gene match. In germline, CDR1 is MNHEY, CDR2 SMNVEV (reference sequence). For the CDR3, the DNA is TGTGCCAGCAGCCGTGGACTAGCGGGACCGCCATTGGAGCAGTACTTC. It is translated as CASSRGLAGPPLEQYF.

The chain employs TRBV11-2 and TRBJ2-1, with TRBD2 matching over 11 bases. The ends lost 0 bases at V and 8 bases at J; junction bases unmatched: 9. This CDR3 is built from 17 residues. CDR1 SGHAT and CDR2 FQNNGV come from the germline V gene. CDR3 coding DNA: TGTGCCAGCAGCTTAGACCAACTAGCGGGAGATGGTCATGAGCAGTTCTTC. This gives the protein CASSLDQLAGDGHEQFF.

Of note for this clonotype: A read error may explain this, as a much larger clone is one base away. The CDR3 loop reads CSSSYSPQLVEEQFF. CDR3 sequence (DNA): TGTTCCAGCAGTTACTCGCCACAACTGGTTGAGGAGCAGTTCTTC. The chain recombines TRBV6-2 or TRBV6-3 with TRBJ2-1; unclear D gene. Germline-derived CDR1 and CDR2 are MNHEY and SVGEGT. This CDR3 has 15 residues.

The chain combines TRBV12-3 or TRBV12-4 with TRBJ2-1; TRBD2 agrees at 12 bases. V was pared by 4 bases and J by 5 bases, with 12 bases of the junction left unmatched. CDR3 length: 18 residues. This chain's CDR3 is CASSSIRLAGEGHNEQFF. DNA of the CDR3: TGTGCCAGCAGTTCTATTAGACTAGCGGGGGAGGGCCACAATGAGCAGTTCTTC.

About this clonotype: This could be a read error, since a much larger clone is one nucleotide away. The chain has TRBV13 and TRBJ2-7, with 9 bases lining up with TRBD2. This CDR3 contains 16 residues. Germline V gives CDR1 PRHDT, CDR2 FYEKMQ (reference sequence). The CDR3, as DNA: TGTGCCAGTCGAATCGGGCCTAGCGGGAACTCCTGCGAGCAGTACTTC. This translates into CASRIGPSGNSCEQYF. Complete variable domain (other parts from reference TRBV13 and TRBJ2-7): AAGVIQSPRHLIKEKRETATLKCYPIPRHDTVYWYQQGPGQDPQFLISFYEKMQSDKGSIPDRFSAQQFSDYHSELNMSSLELGDSALYFCASRIGPSGNSCEQYFGPGTRLTVT.

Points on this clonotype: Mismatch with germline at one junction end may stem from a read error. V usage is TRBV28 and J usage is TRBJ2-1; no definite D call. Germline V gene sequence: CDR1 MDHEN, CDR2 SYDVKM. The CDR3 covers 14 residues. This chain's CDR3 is CAISFLHVYNEQFF. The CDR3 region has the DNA TGTGCCATCAGTTTCCTCCATGTATACAATGAGCAGTTCTTC.

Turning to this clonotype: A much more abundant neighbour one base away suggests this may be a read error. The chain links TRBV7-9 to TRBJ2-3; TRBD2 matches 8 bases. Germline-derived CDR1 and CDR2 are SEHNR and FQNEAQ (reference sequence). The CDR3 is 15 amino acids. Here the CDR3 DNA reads TGTTCCAGCAGCTCCTGGCGGGGGGGCACAGATACGCAGTATTTT. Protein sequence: CSSSSWRGGTDTQYF.

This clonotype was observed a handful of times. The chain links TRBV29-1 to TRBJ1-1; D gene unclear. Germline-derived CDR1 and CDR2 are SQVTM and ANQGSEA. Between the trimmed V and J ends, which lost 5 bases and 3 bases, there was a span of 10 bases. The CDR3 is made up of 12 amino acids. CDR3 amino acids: CSVSRVDTEAFF. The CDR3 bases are TGCAGCGTTTCTAGGGTGGACACTGAAGCTTTCTTT.

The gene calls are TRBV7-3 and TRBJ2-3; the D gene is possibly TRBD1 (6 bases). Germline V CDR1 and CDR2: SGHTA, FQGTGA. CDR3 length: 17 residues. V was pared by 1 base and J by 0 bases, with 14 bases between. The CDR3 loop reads CASSLKGGDSSTDTQYF. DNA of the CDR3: TGTGCCAGCAGCTTAAAAGGGGGAGACTCTAGCACAGATACGCAGTATTTT.

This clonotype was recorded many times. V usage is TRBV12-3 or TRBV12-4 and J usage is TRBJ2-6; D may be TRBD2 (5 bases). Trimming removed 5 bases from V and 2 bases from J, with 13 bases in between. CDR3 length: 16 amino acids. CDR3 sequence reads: CASSPDNGAGANVLTF. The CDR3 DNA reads TGTGCCAGCAGTCCAGACAACGGGGCTGGGGCCAACGTCCTGACTTTC.

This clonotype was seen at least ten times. The CDR3 DNA is TGTGCCAGCAGCCAAGAAACAGGAGTCTCCTACGAGCAGTACTTC. Translated, it gives CASSQETGVSYEQYF. The chain is built from TRBV3-1 and TRBJ2-7; possibly TRBD1 for D (5 bases). CDR3 length: 15 amino acids. The V gene's germline CDR1 is LGHDT and CDR2 YNNKEL (reference sequence). V was clipped by 0 bases and J by 0 bases, with 9 bases between them.